The clone carrying this T cell receptor (beta chain) was seen a handful of times. Its antigen remains unidentified. This specimen belongs to a study of T cell responses to AZD1222 COVID-19 vaccine. Study-level information: Samples with a second dose at about 4 or about 12 weeks were pooled together. Study-wide results and caveats: Unmutated variant regions are reportedly targeted by nearly half of spike-specific TCRs.

TCRdb's table, derived via immunoSEQ multiplex PCR, lists solely in-frame clones and lacks some. The sample yields about 96,000 clones, about 90% seen once. Trimming took 7 bases from V and 0 from J; bases not matched to a gene: 8. This CDR3 comprises 15 residues. Germline V lookup: CDR1 MDHEN, CDR2 SYDVKM. V gene TRBV28 combines with J gene TRBJ1-1, with 7 positions matching TRBD1. The material was peripheral blood, obtained on day 0 of AZD1222 vaccination. The TCR was taken from an adult in good health. The DNA for the CDR3 is TGTGCCAGCACCTCCGGGACAGCAATGAACACTGAAGCTTTCTTT. This codes for CASTSGTAMNTEAFF.